This is a list of T cell receptor beta chains from one sample in a study of shared clonotypes between healthy human individuals. Data came from immunoSEQ multiplex PCR; TCRdb stores just in-frame clones and leaves some out. The sample has under 1,100,000 clones, about 75% seen once; the top ten hold roughly 1.4%. The sequenced sample consisted of memory CD4+ T cells sorted from blood. The source is a man aged 18 to 30 in good health. Both conserved end residues are part of each CDR3. The D gene is left open where the match is weak. A row's size may be missing; if present it is once, few, many or a size class.

d_call	v_call	j_call	clone_size	cdr3_nt	cdr3_aa
TRBD1	TRBV6-5	TRBJ1-6	NA	TGTGCCAGCAGTTACGGACAGGGCTACAATTCACCCCTCCACTTT	CASSYGQGYNSPLHF
NA	TRBV30	TRBJ2-1	NA	TGTGCCTGGAGTGTCGGCCAGGGCGGTTACAATGAGCAGTTCTTC	CAWSVGQGGYNEQFF
TRBD1	TRBV7-3	TRBJ2-2	NA	TGTGCCAGCAGCCCTTCAGGACAGGGGGCGCGGTTTGGCGGGGAGCTGTTTTTT	CASSPSGQGARFGGELFF
TRBD1	TRBV6-1	TRBJ1-1	NA	TGTGCCAGCAGTGAAACGGACAGGTTGAACACTGAAGCTTTCTTT	CASSETDRLNTEAFF
TRBD1	TRBV5-1	TRBJ1-2	NA	TGCGCCAGCAGCTTGGACAGGGGGATTAGCTACACCTTC	CASSLDRGISYTF
NA	TRBV7-2	TRBJ1-2	once	TGTGCCAGCAGCTTAGCAGGCCCCTATGGCTACACCTTC	CASSLAGPYGYTF
NA	TRBV28	TRBJ1-5	NA	TGTGCCAGCAGTTTATACGGTAGCAATCAGCCCCAGCATTTT	CASSLYGSNQPQHF
NA	TRBV6-4	TRBJ1-5	NA	TGTGCCAGCAGACAGGGCTTATACAATCAGCCCCAGCATTTT	CASRQGLYNQPQHF
TRBD1	TRBV5-1	TRBJ2-7	NA	TGCGCCAGCAGCAGGGACAGCCCGAGCTCCTACGAGCAGTACTTC	CASSRDSPSSYEQYF
NA	TRBV7-3	TRBJ2-2	NA	TGTGCCAGCAGCCTGATCACCGGGGAGCTGTTTTTT	CASSLITGELFF
NA	TRBV5-1	TRBJ2-2	NA	TGCGCCAGCAGCTCCGCATCAGGGTTGAACACCGGGGAGCTGTTTTTT	CASSSASGLNTGELFF
NA	TRBV5-4	TRBJ1-6	NA	TGTGCCAGCAGCTTGGAGTCGGGGAATTCACCCCTCCACTTT	CASSLESGNSPLHF
NA	TRBV10-3	TRBJ2-3	NA	TGTGCCATCAGTGAGATGGAGGCAGATACGCAGTATTTT	CAISEMEADTQYF
NA	TRBV10-2	TRBJ1-1	NA	TGCGCCAGCAATCAGGGGAAGAACACTGAAGCTTTCTTT	CASNQGKNTEAFF
NA	TRBV30	TRBJ1-2	NA	TGTGCCTGGAGTGTACGTGGTCGAGGGTATGGCTACACCTTC	CAWSVRGRGYGYTF
NA	TRBV6-6	TRBJ1-5	NA	TGTGCCAGCAGTTCAATAGGGCCTCAGCCCCAGCATTTT	CASSSIGPQPQHF
TRBD1	TRBV7-9	TRBJ1-4	NA	TGTGCCAGCAGACTACAGGGGGCTACTAATGAAAAACTGTTTTTT	CASRLQGATNEKLFF
NA	TRBV5-1	TRBJ2-1	once	TGCGCCAGCAGCTTGGAGGTAGCGGAGGGCGGGTTCTTC	CASSLEVAEGGFF
NA	TRBV19	TRBJ1-1	once	TGTGCCAGTAGTGCATACAGGGTTGAAGCTTTCTTT	CASSAYRVEAFF
NA	TRBV30	TRBJ1-4	NA	TGTGCCTGGAGTGTACGGGCTGAAAAACTGTTTTTT	CAWSVRAEKLFF
TRBD1	TRBV18	TRBJ2-4	NA	TGTGCCAGCTCACCAAGTCTGCAGGGGGCAGACATTCAGTACTTC	CASSPSLQGADIQYF
TRBD2	TRBV11-2	TRBJ2-3	NA	TGTGCCAGCAGCCAGTATGCGGGGGGAGGCACAGATACGCAGTATTTT	CASSQYAGGGTDTQYF
TRBD2	TRBV10-3	TRBJ2-1	NA	TGTGCCATCAGTTGGACTAGCGGCCCCTCTGGGAATGAGCAGTTCTTC	CAISWTSGPSGNEQFF
NA	TRBV4-1	TRBJ2-5	NA	TGCGCCAGCAGCCGATTCGGACTAAAGGAAGAGACCCAGTACTTC	CASSRFGLKEETQYF
NA	TRBV7-8	TRBJ1-1	few	TGTGCCAGCAGCCCCGGGAGGAACACTGAAGCTTTCTTT	CASSPGRNTEAFF
NA	TRBV11-2	TRBJ1-2	NA	TGTGCCAGCAGCTTAGTTGGGGCGACGGCCACCAATGGCTACACCTTC	CASSLVGATATNGYTF
NA	TRBV5-1	TRBJ1-3	NA	TGCGCCAGCAGCTTAATTTCCGGGTCCGACACCATATATTTT	CASSLISGSDTIYF
TRBD1	TRBV5-1	TRBJ2-7	few	TGCGCCAGCAGCCCGCAGACAGGGCAATACGAGCAGTACTTC	CASSPQTGQYEQYF
NA	TRBV11-2	TRBJ2-2	NA	TGTGCCAGCAGCTTAGGGACCCTGAACACCGGGGAGCTGTTTTTT	CASSLGTLNTGELFF
NA	TRBV5-5	TRBJ1-2	NA	TGTGCCAGCAGCTGGGAGGGACGAGGTTTGGCCTATGGCTACACCTTC	CASSWEGRGLAYGYTF
NA	TRBV5-6	TRBJ2-6	NA	TGTGCCAGCAGCTTGGGACACTCTGGGGCCAACGTCCTGACTTTC	CASSLGHSGANVLTF
NA	TRBV7-2	TRBJ2-5	NA	TGTGCCAGCAGCTTACTTTCTAACCAAGAGACCCAGTACTTC	CASSLLSNQETQYF
NA	TRBV5-1	TRBJ2-5	NA	TGCGCCAGCAGCTTCAACCTCGGGACGGAGACCCAGTACTTC	CASSFNLGTETQYF
NA	TRBV19	TRBJ1-5	NA	TGTGCCAGTAGTCCTCCTTTGACAGCCAGGAGGGAGTTTCGGGATCAGCCCCAGCATTTT	CASSPPLTARREFRDQPQHF
NA	TRBV7-8	TRBJ2-5	NA	TGTGCCAGCAGTTCGTTTGCGGGTAAAGAGACCCAGTACTTC	CASSSFAGKETQYF
TRBD2	TRBV29-1	TRBJ2-2	once	TGCAGCGTTACTAGCGGGTCCGACACCGGGGAGCTGTTTTTT	CSVTSGSDTGELFF
TRBD2	TRBV13	TRBJ2-7	NA	TGTGCCAGCAGCTTAGGACGCGGACTAGCCCACGAGCAGTACTTC	CASSLGRGLAHEQYF
TRBD1	TRBV29-1	TRBJ1-2	NA	TGCAGCGTTGAGCGGGACAGGGGAAGGGGCTACACCTTC	CSVERDRGRGYTF
NA	TRBV4-1	TRBJ2-7	NA	TGCGCCAGCAGCCAAGGGGGGGCGGGCCTCTCCTACGAGCAGTACTTC	CASSQGGAGLSYEQYF